The 17 T cell receptor beta chains below come from one sample, sequenced in a study of radiation and T cells in renal cell carcinoma. The time point denotes: baseline pretreatment blood. The treatment is: 15 Gy SBRT to primary tumor, nephrectomy 4 weeks later. Using immunoSEQ multiplex PCR, the repertoire was profiled, and TCRdb retains in-frame clones only, with some absent. The sample holds about 140,000 clones; roughly 85% are singletons and the top ten take approximately 22%. The input for sequencing was blood, taken from a patient whose treatment included radiotherapy and nephrectomy. Receptor source: a woman in her forties or fifties with renal cell carcinoma.

This clone has just a few counts. This chain uses TRBV9 with TRBJ1-1; possibly TRBD1 for D (6 bases). Germline V CDR1 and CDR2: SGDLS, YYNGEE. V shed 3 bases and J shed 1 base, with 7 bases lying between them. The CDR3 is 13 residues long. For the CDR3, the DNA is TGTGCCAGCAGCGGGGGGCCGAACACTGAAGCTTTCTTT. This sequence encodes CASSGGPNTEAFF.

This chain uses TRBV7-2 with TRBJ2-3, with D perhaps being TRBD1 or TRBD2 (6 bases each). The CDR3 is made up of 15 amino acids. V was trimmed by 6 bases and J by 1 base, leaving 14 bases between them. Germline V gives CDR1 SGHTA, CDR2 FQGNSA. CDR3 sequence: CASRRDTYGTDTQYF. The CDR3, as DNA: TGTGCCAGCAGGCGGGACACCTACGGCACAGATACGCAGTATTTT.

The J gene is TRBJ1-2, the V gene TRBV18, with 7 positions matching TRBD1. The CDR3 loop spans 13 amino acids. Trimming took 6 bases from V and 6 from J; bases not matched to a gene: 7. Germline lookup yields CDR1 KGHSH and CDR2 LQKENI. The CDR3, as DNA: TGTGCCAGCTCGCAAATTACAGGGGATGGCTACACCTTC. Encoded protein: CASSQITGDGYTF.

This chain joins TRBV28 and TRBJ1-4; TRBD1 agrees at 9 bases. This CDR3 is 14 amino acids long. Germline V lookup: CDR1 MDHEN, CDR2 SYDVKM. With V trimmed by 7 bases and J by 10 bases, 10 bases remained unmatched. In DNA form, the CDR3 reads TGTGCCAGCATTGGGGACAGGGAGGGAGGAAAACTGTTTTTT. This sequence encodes CASIGDREGGKLFF.

The V and J genes are TRBV7-9 and TRBJ2-1, with D tentatively TRBD1 or TRBD2 (5 bases each). V lost 6 bases, J lost 12 bases, and 18 bases lay in between. This CDR3 is built from 13 residues. In germline, CDR1 is SEHNR, CDR2 FQNEAQ (reference sequence). The chain's CDR3 is CASSNPRGIGQFF. In nucleotides, the CDR3 is TGTGCCAGCAGTAACCCCCGGGGCATAGGGCAGTTCTTC.

The J gene is TRBJ2-7, the V gene TRBV7-9, with 7 bases matching TRBD2. V lost 5 bases to trimming and J lost 3 bases; unmatched junction nucleotides: 7. The length of the CDR3 is 14 residues. The germline gives CDR1 SEHNR, CDR2 FQNEAQ (reference sequence). The CDR3 loop reads CASSPFAGDYEQYF. The CDR3 DNA sequence: TGTGCCAGCAGCCCTTTCGCGGGGGACTACGAGCAGTACTTC.

The gene calls are TRBV19 and TRBJ2-1; D may match TRBD1 or TRBD2 (6 bases each). The germline V gene encodes CDR1 LNHDA and CDR2 SQIVND (reference sequence). V gave up 7 bases and J gave up 0 bases, with 19 bases separating them. The CDR3 is 17 residues long. The CDR3 loop is CASTRKGGEGSYNEQFF. The DNA of the CDR3 is TGTGCCAGTACTAGGAAGGGGGGCGAAGGCTCCTACAATGAGCAGTTCTTC. The full variable domain, in which reference TRBV19 and TRBJ2-1 provide the parts outside the CDR3, is DGGITQSPKYLFRKEGQNVTLSCEQNLNHDAMYWYRQDPGQGLRLIYYSQIVNDFQKGDIAEGYSVSREKKESFPLTVTSAQKNPTAFYLCASTRKGGEGSYNEQFFGPGTRLTVL.

V is TRBV5-4 and J is TRBJ1-3; D is uncertain. CDR1 SGHNT and CDR2 YYREEE come from the germline V gene (reference sequence). Trimming took off 3 bases at V and 4 bases at J, with 11 bases between the two ends. The CDR3 loop spans 14 amino acids. The CDR3 sequence: CASSYWTEGNTIYF. The DNA of the CDR3 is TGTGCCAGCAGCTACTGGACTGAGGGAAACACCATATATTTT.

This chain uses TRBV30 with TRBJ1-2; D is possibly TRBD1 (5 bases). The germline CDR1 and CDR2 sequences are GTSNPN and SVGIG (reference sequence). The length of the CDR3 is 15 residues. V lost 2 bases, J lost 2 bases, and 15 bases lay in between. CDR3 bases: TGTGCCTGGAGTCCCGGGACCCCCCGCAACTATGGCTACACCTTC. Its protein product is CAWSPGTPRNYGYTF.

Written as DNA, the CDR3 is TGTGCCAGCAGCTCCCGGTGGCAGCGGGGGGTCTCATACGAGCAGTACTTC. Protein sequence: CASSSRWQRGVSYEQYF. V and J are TRBV21-1 and TRBJ2-7; the table's D gene call, TRBD2, was not cross checked with the DNA. TRBV21-1 represents a pseudogene. This CDR3 comprises 17 residues.

This clone came up a few times. This chain uses TRBV6-5 with TRBJ1-2; TRBD1 matches at 8 bases. From germline, CDR1 is MNHEY and CDR2 SVGAGI. The trim removed 6 bases at V and 6 bases at J, leaving 3 bases unmatched. The CDR3 loop spans 12 amino acids. CDR3 in DNA: TGTGCCAGCAGCCGGACAGGGAATGGCTACACCTTC. This translates into CASSRTGNGYTF.

V usage is TRBV28 and J usage is TRBJ1-5; tentative D call: TRBD1 (5 bases). Germline loops: CDR1 MDHEN, CDR2 SYDVKM. The V end was cut by 11 bases, the J end by 0 bases, with 17 bases between. CDR3 length equals 15 residues. The CDR3 region has the DNA TGTGCCTCTAGTCCCGCGACAGATAGCAATCAGCCCCAGCATTTT. Protein product: CASSPATDSNQPQHF.

This chain joins TRBV9 and TRBJ2-7; 7 bases align to TRBD1. Per the germline V gene, CDR1 is SGDLS and CDR2 is YYNGEE. V lost 2 bases and J lost 0; bases outside the gene matches: 2. This CDR3 has 14 amino acids. Written as DNA, the CDR3 is TGTGCCAGCAGCGTCGGACAGGCCTCCTACGAGCAGTACTTC. As protein: CASSVGQASYEQYF.

The CDR3 loop reads CAGARNSYEQYF. CDR3 bases: TGTGCCGGAGCGAGGAACTCCTACGAGCAGTACTTC. The rearrangement joins TRBV7-9 to TRBJ2-7; D remains ambiguous. With 11 bases removed from V and 0 bases from J, the gap between germline ends came to 11 bases. The CDR3 has 12 amino acids. The germline gives CDR1 SEHNR, CDR2 FQNEAQ (reference sequence).

This chain connects TRBV7-2 to TRBJ2-1, with TRBD2 identical over 7 bases. Looked up from germline, CDR1 is SGHTA and CDR2 is FQGNSA. The CDR3 length is 15 residues. The trim removed 3 bases at V and 5 bases at J, leaving 7 bases unmatched. The CDR3 DNA follows: TGTGCCAGCAGCTTCACTAGCGCGGATAACAATGAGCAGTTCTTC. This translates into CASSFTSADNNEQFF.

The chain links TRBV7-2 to TRBJ2-2; D call uncertain. V shed 2 bases and J shed 2 bases, with 6 bases lying between them. CDR3 length equals 14 residues. CDR1 is SGHTA, CDR2 FQGNSA, per germline. The CDR3 here is CASSLSLNTGELFF. Here the CDR3 DNA reads TGTGCCAGCAGCTTATCTCTTAACACCGGGGAGCTGTTTTTT.

This clone showed up just once. This chain joins TRBV6-1 and TRBJ2-7; TRBD2 aligns across 12 bases. The germline V gene has CDR1 MNHNS and CDR2 SASEGT. The CDR3 loop spans 18 amino acids. V dropped 1 base and J dropped 3; count of bases not matched to a gene: 10. CDR3: CASSEGTSGIYIVYEQYF. The CDR3 DNA reads TGTGCCAGCAGTGAAGGGACTAGCGGGATATATATTGTCTACGAGCAGTACTTC.